The entry below gives a single T cell receptor beta chain sequence along with its context. Its cognate antigen is unknown. The data were obtained in a study of T cell repertoires in cytomegalovirus infection. Whole-study context: CMV epitopes in the study were HLA-C-restricted (recently identified) and HLA-B-restricted (well studied). Evidence of both CMV infection and a matching HLA type came from public TCR beta signatures. Regarding the study as a whole: HLA-C-restricted CMV clonotypes gave the most frequent clonotype in two of eight donors.

Germline V CDR1 and CDR2: MNHEY, SVGAGI. The CDR3 has 13 residues. The ends were cut back, 2 bases at V and 7 bases at J, with 6 bases in the middle. TCRdb re-derived calls from the reads in MiXCR, one entry per CDR3 protein. The sample lists around 710,000 distinct CDR3 sequences; 29% were seen once. This sequence joins TRBV6-5 and TRBJ1-6, with D uncertain. The sequence was obtained from a human donor in good health (CMV status not recorded). Some clones in this sample may be carry-over from other donors' samples. The source was cultured CD8+ T cells from PBMCs, collected from culture after CMV antigen stimulation. In DNA, the CDR3 is TGTGCCAGCAGTTACATGGGGAATTCACCCCTCCACTTT. As protein: CASSYMGNSPLHF.